The 5 T cell receptor beta chains below come from one sample, sequenced in a study of regulatory T cells in long-lasting Graves disease. Time point: newly diagnosed GD, antithyroid drugs for less than 3 months. RNA extracted from PBMCs served as the sequencing template. The authors built TCR beta libraries using iRepertoire HTBI primers and Arm-PCR of CDR3 regions. TCRdb called the multiplex PCR reads again in MiXCR, with one record for every CDR3 protein. This table holds approximately 490,000 distinct CDR3 sequences, 15% to 20% found once. In addition, the sample was reused for a study of T cells in Graves' hyperthyroidism and ophthalmopathy.

Sample: peripheral blood mononuclear cells (PBMCs), taken at new diagnosis, from a patient treated with antithyroid drugs. These receptor sequences come from a man in his forties with Graves disease.

This clonotype was counted only a few times. The rearrangement joins TRBV27 to TRBJ2-7; D unclear. V lost 5 bases and J lost 2, with 16 bases in between. Germline assignment: CDR1 MNHEY and CDR2 SMNVEV (reference sequence). The CDR3 runs to 15 residues. CDR3 sequence (DNA): TGTGCCAGCAGTCTGGATAACTTGAGAACCTACGAGCAGTACTTC. The encoded protein is CASSLDNLRTYEQYF.

The rearrangement uses TRBV7-2 and TRBJ1-1; 7 nucleotides align to TRBD1. Germline assignment: CDR1 SGHTA and CDR2 FQGNSA. There are 14 residues in the CDR3. V was pared by 5 bases and J by 5 bases, with 8 bases of the junction left unmatched. The CDR3 here is CASSIVSGGTEAFF. In nucleotides, the CDR3 is TGTGCCAGCAGCATAGTTTCAGGGGGTACTGAAGCTTTCTTT.

This clonotype was detected a few times. The chain employs TRBV7-8 and TRBJ1-5; TRBD1 might be the D (6 bases). Trimming left V 8 bases short and J 5 bases short, with 16 bases between. The CDR3 is 14 amino acids. Germline lookup yields CDR1 SGHVS and CDR2 FQNEAQ. CDR3 nucleotides: TGTGCCAGCGGGGAGGGGGGATCTGATCAGCCCCAGCATTTT. This sequence encodes CASGEGGSDQPQHF.

This clonotype was observed many times. This chain uses TRBV28 with TRBJ2-7; 7 positions match TRBD2. The CDR3 has 15 residues. CDR1 and CDR2 from the germline V gene are MDHEN and SYDVKM. V lost 2 bases, J lost 0 bases, and 4 bases stayed unmatched. CDR3: CASSLIAGDSYEQYF. The CDR3 coding sequence is TGTGCCAGCAGTTTAATTGCGGGGGACTCCTACGAGCAGTACTTC.

This clonotype was counted between two and nine times. This chain links TRBV6-2 or TRBV6-3 with TRBJ2-1, with a possible D match to TRBD2 (5 bases). Trimming took 2 bases from V and 2 from J, leaving 10 bases between them. CDR1 is MNHEY, CDR2 SVGEGT, per germline. The CDR3 totals 15 residues. The CDR3 DNA sequence: TGTGCCAGCAGTTACAGGACTGGAACCTACAATGAGCAGTTCTTC. Residues: CASSYRTGTYNEQFF.